A single sample gave rise to the 11 T cell receptor beta chains below, sequenced in a study of control samples from healthy donors and cancer patients. TCRdb keeps only in-frame clones here, not all; method: immunoSEQ multiplex PCR. The sample has fewer than 500,000 clones, 75% to 95% seen once; the top ten hold 5.5% to 7.5%. Material for sequencing was PBMCs. The source is a man aged 40-50 years with head and neck cancer.

The chain is built from TRBV14 and TRBJ2-3, with D perhaps assigned TRBD1 or TRBD2 (5 bases each). Trimming removed 0 bases from V and 1 base from J, with 11 bases in between. This CDR3 is built from 16 residues. The germline V gene encodes CDR1 SGHDN and CDR2 FVKESK. The CDR3 nucleotides read TGTGCCAGCAGCCAAGATGGGGGATTTGGCACAGATACGCAGTATTTT. Its protein is CASSQDGGFGTDTQYF.

The chain combines TRBV11-3 with TRBJ2-3; a possible D gene is TRBD2 (5 bases). The V and J ends lost 2 bases and 1 base respectively, with 13 bases between them. Germline-derived CDR1 and CDR2 are SGHNT and YENEEA. The CDR3 spans 16 residues. The CDR3, as DNA: TGTGCCAGCAGCTTATATTCCAGCGGCGGCACAGATACGCAGTATTTT. As protein: CASSLYSSGGTDTQYF. The variable domain in full, with the rest retrieved from reference TRBV11-3 and TRBJ2-3, is EAGVVQSPRYKIIEKKQPVAFWCNPISGHNTLYWYLQNLGQGPELLIRYENEEAVDDSQLPKDRFSAERLKGVDSTLKIQPAELGDSAVYLCASSLYSSGGTDTQYFGPGTRLTVL.

The chain joins TRBV9 to TRBJ2-2, with 14 bases aligning to TRBD2. Germline V gene lookup returns CDR1 SGDLS and CDR2 YYNGEE. The V and J ends lost 3 bases and 4 bases, in that order; junction bases with no gene match: 8. This CDR3 region has 18 residues. CDR3 DNA: TGTGCCAGCAGCGCCCGACTAGCGGGGGGGCCCGGCACCGGGGAGCTGTTTTTT. Amino acids: CASSARLAGGPGTGELFF.

V usage is TRBV5-1 and J usage is TRBJ2-3; possible D gene TRBD2, 5 bases. The germline CDR1 and CDR2 sequences are SGHRS and YFSETQ. CDR3 length: 15 amino acids. Trimming shortened V by 4 bases and J by 4 bases, and 16 bases separated the two germline ends. This CDR3 is CASSPNIGKPDTQYF. The CDR3 DNA sequence: TGCGCCAGCAGCCCGAATATCGGGAAGCCAGATACGCAGTATTTT.

The J gene is TRBJ1-1, the V gene TRBV7-8, with 7 bases fitting TRBD1. Germline V gene lookup returns CDR1 SGHVS and CDR2 FQNEAQ. The trim removed 3 bases at V and 4 bases at J, leaving 8 bases unmatched. The CDR3 consists of 15 residues. The CDR3 nucleotides read TGTGCCAGCAGCTTCCCAGGGGGGGTTCGCACTGAAGCTTTCTTT. Encoded protein: CASSFPGGVRTEAFF.

The chain joins TRBV6-4 to TRBJ1-2, with 11 positions matching TRBD1. V gave up 6 bases and J gave up 3 bases; unmatched junction bases: 6. CDR3 length: 15 residues. Germline V gene lookup returns CDR1 MRHNA and CDR2 SNTAGT. The CDR3 sequence: CASRAGQGAHYGYTF. In DNA form, the CDR3 reads TGTGCCAGCAGGGCAGGACAGGGGGCTCACTATGGCTACACCTTC.

The chain combines TRBV7-8 with TRBJ1-4; D remains unclear. Per the germline V gene, CDR1 is SGHVS and CDR2 is FQNEAQ. The CDR3 contains 13 residues. With 6 bases removed from V and 3 bases from J, the gap between germline ends came to 8 bases. The CDR3 coding sequence is TGTGCCAGCAGGGGAGAGGCTAATGAAAAACTGTTTTTT. Residues: CASRGEANEKLFF. Variable domain in full (rest from reference TRBV7-8 and TRBJ1-4): GAGVSQSPRYKVAKRGQDVALRCDPISGHVSLFWYQQALGQGPEFLTYFQNEAQLDKSGLPSDRFFAERPEGSVSTLKIQRTQQEDSAVYLCASRGEANEKLFFGSGTQLSVL.

This chain joins TRBV7-2 and TRBJ1-2, with TRBD1 matching 9 bases. Germline-derived CDR1 and CDR2 are SGHTA and FQGNSA. The V and J ends lost 4 bases and 4 bases, in that order; junction bases with no gene match: 10. This CDR3 contains 16 residues. The CDR3 DNA sequence: TGTGCCAGCAGCTCCCAAGGGATACAGGGGGCCTATGGCTACACCTTC. This encodes CASSSQGIQGAYGYTF.

This sequence joins TRBV11-3 and TRBJ2-1; D unclear. The V and J ends lost 7 bases and 2 bases respectively, with 15 bases between them. The CDR3 is 15 residues long. The germline CDR1 and CDR2 sequences are SGHNT and YENEEA. The CDR3 DNA follows: TGTGCCAGCACCGCCGGGTTTCAGCCCTACAATGAGCAGTTCTTC. Translated, it gives CASTAGFQPYNEQFF. Based on the CDR3 plus reference TRBV11-3 and TRBJ2-1, the full variable domain is EAGVVQSPRYKIIEKKQPVAFWCNPISGHNTLYWYLQNLGQGPELLIRYENEEAVDDSQLPKDRFSAERLKGVDSTLKIQPAELGDSAVYLCASTAGFQPYNEQFFGPGTRLTVL.

The chain employs TRBV15 and TRBJ2-7; TRBD2 agrees at 11 bases. The CDR3 has 14 residues. Trimming removed 1 base from V and 6 bases from J; junction bases left unmatched: 2. From germline, CDR1 is LNHNV and CDR2 YYDKDF (reference sequence). CDR3 sequence: CATSRGLAGREQYF. The CDR3 nucleotides are TGTGCCACCAGCAGAGGACTAGCGGGACGCGAGCAGTACTTC.

About this clone itself: The identical CDR3 is also encoded by other nucleotide sequences in the sample. The V gene is TRBV9, the J gene TRBJ2-5; D gene ambiguous. The CDR3 runs 13 residues. V dropped 0 bases and J dropped 2 bases, with 5 bases sitting between them. CDR1 is SGDLS, CDR2 YYNGEE, per germline. CDR3 bases: TGTGCCAGCAGCGTAGGACAACAAGAGACCCAGTACTTC. Translating gives CASSVGQQETQYF.